This TCR beta chain was captured in a study of sequential checkpoint blockade in melanoma. Overall study context: Arm A got nivolumab then ipilimumab; arm B the reverse, 1:1. Each arm's sequence ended with maintenance nivolumab.

The treatment was: randomized to nivolumab then ipilimumab (arm A) or the reverse (arm B). Sorted cells were live CD3+CD8+, lacking CD19 and CD56, from PBMCs. Repertoires were generated with immunoSEQ multiplex PCR, while TCRdb's copy carries only in-frame clones and drops some. Of about 28,000 clones in the sample, approximately 83% were seen once. Germline V lookup: CDR1 MGHDK, CDR2 SYGVNS. V lost 2 bases to trimming and J lost 3 bases, with 16 bases between them. This CDR3 has 16 amino acids. The rearrangement uses TRBV25-1 and TRBJ1-2, with TRBD1 as a possible D gene (5 bases). This TCR derives from a human donor with melanoma. Material: CD8+ T cells sorted from blood (inferred from file names), obtained from a patient given nivolumab and ipilimumab in sequence. The CDR3 DNA reads as TGTGCCAGCAGTGAACGGGGGGGGGTCGTCGACTATGGCTACACCTTC. Translating gives CASSERGGVVDYGYTF.